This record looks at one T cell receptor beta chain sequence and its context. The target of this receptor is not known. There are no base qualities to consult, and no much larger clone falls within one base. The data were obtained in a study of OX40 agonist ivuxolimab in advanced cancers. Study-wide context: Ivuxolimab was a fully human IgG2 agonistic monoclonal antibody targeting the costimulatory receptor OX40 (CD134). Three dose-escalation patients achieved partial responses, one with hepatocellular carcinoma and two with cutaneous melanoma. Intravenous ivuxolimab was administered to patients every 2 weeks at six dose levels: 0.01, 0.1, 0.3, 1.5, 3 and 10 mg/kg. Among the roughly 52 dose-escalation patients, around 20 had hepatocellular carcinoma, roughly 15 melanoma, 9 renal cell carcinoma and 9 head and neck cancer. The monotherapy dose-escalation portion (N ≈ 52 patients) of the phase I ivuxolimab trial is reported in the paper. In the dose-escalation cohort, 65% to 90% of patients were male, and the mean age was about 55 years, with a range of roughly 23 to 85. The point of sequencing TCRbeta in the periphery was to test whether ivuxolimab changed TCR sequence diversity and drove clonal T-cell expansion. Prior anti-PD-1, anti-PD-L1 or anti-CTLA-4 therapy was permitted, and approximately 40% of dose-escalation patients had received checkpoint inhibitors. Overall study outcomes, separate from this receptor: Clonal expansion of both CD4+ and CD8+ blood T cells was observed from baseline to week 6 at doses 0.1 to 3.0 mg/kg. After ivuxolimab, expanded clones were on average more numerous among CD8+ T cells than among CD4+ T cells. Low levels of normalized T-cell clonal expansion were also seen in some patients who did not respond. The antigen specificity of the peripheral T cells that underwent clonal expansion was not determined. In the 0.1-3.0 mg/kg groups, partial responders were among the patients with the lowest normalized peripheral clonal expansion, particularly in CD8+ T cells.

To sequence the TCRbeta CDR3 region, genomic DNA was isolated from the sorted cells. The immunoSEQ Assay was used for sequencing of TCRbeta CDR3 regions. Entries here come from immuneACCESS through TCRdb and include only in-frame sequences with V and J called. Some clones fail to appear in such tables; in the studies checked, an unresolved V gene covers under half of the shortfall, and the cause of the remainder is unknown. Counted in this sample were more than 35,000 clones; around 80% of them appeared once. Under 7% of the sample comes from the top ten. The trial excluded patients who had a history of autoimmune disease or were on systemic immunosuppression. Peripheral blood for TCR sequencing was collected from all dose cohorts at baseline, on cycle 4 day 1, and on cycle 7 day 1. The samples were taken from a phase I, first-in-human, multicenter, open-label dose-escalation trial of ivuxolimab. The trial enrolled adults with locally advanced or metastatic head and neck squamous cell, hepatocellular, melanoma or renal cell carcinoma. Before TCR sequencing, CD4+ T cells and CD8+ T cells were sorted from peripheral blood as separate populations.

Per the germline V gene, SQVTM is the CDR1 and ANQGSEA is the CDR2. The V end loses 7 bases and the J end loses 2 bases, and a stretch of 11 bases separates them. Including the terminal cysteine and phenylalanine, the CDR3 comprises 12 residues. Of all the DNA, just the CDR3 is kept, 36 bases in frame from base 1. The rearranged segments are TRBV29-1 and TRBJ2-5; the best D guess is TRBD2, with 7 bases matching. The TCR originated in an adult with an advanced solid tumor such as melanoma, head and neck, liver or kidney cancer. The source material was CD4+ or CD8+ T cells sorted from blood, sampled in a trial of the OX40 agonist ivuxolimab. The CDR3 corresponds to CSAEGGQETQYF. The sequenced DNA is TGCAGCGCCGAGGGGGGGCAAGAGACCCAGTACTTC. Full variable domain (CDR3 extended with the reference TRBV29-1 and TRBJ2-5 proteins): SAVISQKPSRDICQRGTSLTIQCQVDSQVTMMFWYRQQPGQSLTLIATANQGSEATYESGFVIDKFPISRPNLTFSTLTVSNMSPEDSSIYLCSAEGGQETQYFGPGTRLLVL.